These T cell receptor beta chains were read from a single sample in a study of cytomegalovirus exposure and HLA in healthy donors. TCRdb keeps only in-frame clones here, not all; method: immunoSEQ multiplex PCR. The sample records about 150,000 clones, 85% being singletons. Sample: PBMCs. The receptors here all came from a woman aged 18-29 years in good health and CMV-seronegative. Both conserved end residues are part of each CDR3. The order of the fields is clone size, D gene, V gene, J gene, CDR3 DNA, CDR3 protein. A D gene is named only where the DNA matches it firmly. The size of a clone is reported for some rows only, either as once, few or many, or as a class for expanded clones.

size: .
D: .
V: TRBV28
J: TRBJ2-7
DNA: TGTGCCAGCAGTTCCGAGGTCTACGAGCAGTACTTC
CDR3: CASSSEVYEQYF

size: .
D: TRBD1
V: TRBV19
J: TRBJ2-3
DNA: TGTGCCAGTAGTCCCCCGGGACAGGGTCAGTATTTT
CDR3: CASSPPGQGQYF

size: .
D: TRBD1
V: TRBV5-1
J: TRBJ2-7
DNA: TGTGCCAGCAGCCCCGGACAGGCACGTTACGAGCAGTACTTC
CDR3: CASSPGQARYEQYF

size: .
D: .
V: TRBV5-6
J: TRBJ2-1
DNA: TGTGCCAGCGGCCGGGACACTTACAATGAGCAGTTCTTC
CDR3: CASGRDTYNEQFF

size: .
D: .
V: TRBV7-2
J: TRBJ2-2
DNA: TGTGCCAGCAGCGTAGACACCCGGGGCACCGGGGAGCTGTTTTTT
CDR3: CASSVDTRGTGELFF

size: .
D: .
V: TRBV9
J: TRBJ2-1
DNA: TGTGCCAGCAGCGAACAGGGCGGTTACAATGAGCAGTTCTTC
CDR3: CASSEQGGYNEQFF

size: once
D: .
V: TRBV28
J: TRBJ2-4
DNA: TGTGCCAGCAGCCCGCGGGGTTCGGGGAAAAACATTCAGTACTTC
CDR3: CASSPRGSGKNIQYF

size: .
D: .
V: TRBV5-1
J: TRBJ2-3
DNA: TGCGCCAGCAGCTACAATGGGCCAAGCACAGATACGCAGTATTTT
CDR3: CASSYNGPSTDTQYF

size: .
D: .
V: TRBV7-6
J: TRBJ2-5
DNA: TGTGCCAGCGGAGGGAGTGCTGGGGATCAAGAGACCCAGTACTTC
CDR3: CASGGSAGDQETQYF

size: .
D: .
V: TRBV29-1
J: TRBJ2-5
DNA: TGCAGCGGGGGGGACGAGACCCAGTACTTC
CDR3: CSGGDETQYF